Following are 25 T cell receptor beta chains from one sample sequenced in a study of OX40 agonist ivuxolimab in advanced cancers. The assay was immunoSEQ multiplex PCR, and TCRdb's table has in-frame clones only and misses some. This table holds fewer than 55,000 clones, around nine tenths found once. Source: CD4+ or CD8+ T cells sorted from blood, taken in a trial of the OX40 agonist ivuxolimab. Receptors originate from an adult with an advanced solid tumor such as melanoma, head and neck, liver or kidney cancer.

The chain recombines TRBV4-3 with TRBJ1-2; D not certain. The ends were cut back, 0 bases at V and 5 bases at J, with 10 bases in the middle. Germline-derived CDR1 and CDR2 are LGHNA and YSLEER. This CDR3 has 14 amino acids. The CDR3 region has the DNA TGCGCCAGCAGCCAAGATCGGGCGGGGTATGGCTACACCTTC. Protein product: CASSQDRAGYGYTF.

This clone was counted a single time. The chain joins TRBV9 to TRBJ1-1; D is possibly TRBD1 (5 bases). CDR1 is SGDLS, CDR2 YYNGEE, per germline. V gave up 5 bases and J gave up 2 bases, with 13 bases separating them. This CDR3 has 14 amino acids. Written as DNA, the CDR3 is TGTGCCAGCAGTTTGGGGGGGATCAACACTGAAGCTTTCTTT. Its translation: CASSLGGINTEAFF.

The rearrangement joins TRBV27 to TRBJ2-7; D may be TRBD1 (5 bases). V was shortened by 2 bases and J by 2 bases, with 10 bases between the two germline ends. CDR1 and CDR2 from the germline V gene are MNHEY and SMNVEV (reference sequence). This CDR3 has 14 amino acids. The CDR3 region has the DNA TGTGCCAGCAGTTTAGTAGGGGCGACCTACGAGCAGTACTTC. Translation: CASSLVGATYEQYF.

The CDR3 protein is CASSSPGSGSGYEQYF. CDR3 DNA: TGTGCCAGCAGTTCCCCCGGGAGCGGGAGTGGGTACGAGCAGTACTTC. The chain has TRBV6-5 and TRBJ2-7, with 8 nucleotides matching TRBD2. The CDR3 covers 16 residues. CDR1 and CDR2 (germline): MNHEY, SVGAGI. V trimming: 4 bases; J trimming: 4 bases; junction bases outside the gene matches: 12.

The chain joins TRBV9 to TRBJ2-5; 12 bases line up with TRBD1. The CDR3 is 16 amino acids. V was clipped by 2 bases and J by 4 bases; unmatched bases: 6. Per the germline V gene, CDR1 is SGDLS and CDR2 is YYNGEE. The CDR3 region is CASSVRDRGLVETQYF. Written as DNA, the CDR3 is TGTGCCAGCAGCGTCCGGGACAGGGGGCTTGTAGAGACCCAGTACTTC. The whole variable domain, filled in from reference TRBV9 and TRBJ2-5, reads DSGVTQTPKHLITATGQRVTLRCSPRSGDLSVYWYQQSLDQGLQFLIQYYNGEERAKGNILERFSAQQFPDLHSELNLSSLELGDSALYFCASSVRDRGLVETQYFGPGTRLLVL.

V usage is TRBV7-9 and J usage is TRBJ1-2; 7 bases align to TRBD1. The germline V gene encodes CDR1 SEHNR and CDR2 FQNEAQ (reference sequence). V lost 1 base, J lost 4 bases, and 3 bases stayed unmatched. This CDR3 comprises 14 residues. The CDR3 DNA follows: TGTGCCAGCAGCTTAGGGGACAGCCTCTATGGCTACACCTTC. This codes for CASSLGDSLYGYTF.

V usage is TRBV7-2 and J usage is TRBJ2-1, with TRBD1 matching over 7 bases. V shed 3 bases and J 5 bases; nucleotides not matched to a gene: 10. The CDR3 is made up of 16 amino acids. Germline-derived CDR1 and CDR2 are SGHTA and FQGNSA. The CDR3 protein is CASSFSTGLIDNEQFF. CDR3 nucleotide sequence: TGTGCCAGCAGCTTTTCGACAGGGCTTATTGACAATGAGCAGTTCTTC.

The gene calls are TRBV7-9 and TRBJ2-7; 11 nucleotides agree with TRBD1. The length of the CDR3 is 16 residues. Germline V gene lookup returns CDR1 SEHNR and CDR2 FQNEAQ (reference sequence). Germline trimming cut 2 bases from V and 1 base from J; bases unmatched to any gene: 4. The CDR3 reads CASSLPGQGVSYEQYF. CDR3 coding DNA: TGTGCCAGCAGCTTACCGGGACAGGGGGTTTCCTACGAGCAGTACTTC.

The genes are TRBV29-1 and TRBJ2-1; tentative D call: TRBD2 (6 bases). The CDR3 is 13 residues long. Germline CDR1 SQVTM, CDR2 ANQGSEA. Trimming removed 5 bases at V and 4 bases at J, with 12 bases between. As DNA, the CDR3 is TGCAGCGTTAACACCGCGGGGTACAATGAGCAGTTCTTC. Amino acids: CSVNTAGYNEQFF.

This sequence joins TRBV7-9 and TRBJ2-7, with TRBD1 matching 9 bases. V was pared by 4 bases and J by 2 bases, with 6 bases of the junction left unmatched. In germline, CDR1 is SEHNR, CDR2 FQNEAQ (reference sequence). The CDR3 runs 15 residues. In DNA form, the CDR3 reads TGTGCCAGCAGCTCGGGACAGGGACCTACCTACGAGCAGTACTTC. Its translation is CASSSGQGPTYEQYF.

The CDR3 bases are TGTGCCAGCAGTTTCTTCGCTTCCTACGAGCAGTACTTC. It yields the protein CASSFFASYEQYF. This chain links TRBV27 with TRBJ2-7; D is undetermined. This CDR3 has 13 residues. Per the germline V gene, CDR1 is MNHEY and CDR2 is SMNVEV (reference sequence). Between the trimmed V and J ends, which lost 3 bases and 1 base, there was a span of 7 bases.

The chain joins TRBV6-5 to TRBJ1-2; no clear D gene. V lost 0 bases and J lost 6, with 17 bases in between. Germline V gives CDR1 MNHEY, CDR2 SVGAGI. There are 16 residues in the CDR3. The CDR3 DNA sequence: TGTGCCAGCAGTTACTCGGGGTCTGGTCCTGGGGATGGCTACACCTTC. Amino acid sequence: CASSYSGSGPGDGYTF.

This chain connects TRBV12-2 to TRBJ1-5; the table gives TRBD1 as D, unverified against the DNA. TRBV12-2 is a pseudogene locus. This CDR3 has 18 residues. CDR3 coding DNA: TGTGCAAGTCGCTTATGTACCCGACAGGCCGAGGGCAATCAGCCCCAGCATTTT. Encoded protein: CASRLCTRQAEGNQPQHF.

The chain is built from TRBV19 and TRBJ2-1; D may be TRBD2 (6 bases). This CDR3 is 13 amino acids long. Germline CDR1 reads LNHDA; CDR2 reads SQIVND (reference sequence). V was pared by 4 bases and J by 6 bases, with 10 bases between. The CDR3 region is CASSSGEVNEQFF. Here the CDR3 DNA reads TGTGCCAGTAGTAGCGGGGAGGTCAATGAGCAGTTCTTC.

The genes are TRBV4-1 and TRBJ2-7; a weak D match, TRBD2 (5 bases). The CDR3 is 14 residues long. Germline V lookup: CDR1 MGHRA, CDR2 YSYEKL. V was pared by 0 bases and J by 7 bases, with 13 bases between. CDR3 protein: CASSQDPGSREQYF. For the CDR3, the DNA is TGCGCCAGCAGCCAAGATCCGGGGTCTAGGGAGCAGTACTTC.

This chain uses TRBV29-1 with TRBJ1-1, with D possibly being TRBD1 (5 bases). CDR3 length: 12 amino acids. The V and J ends lost 8 bases and 6 bases respectively, with 16 bases between them. Germline CDR1 is SQVTM and CDR2 is ANQGSEA. CDR3 in DNA: TGCAGCTATGGGGGGTTGGGCCCTGAAGCTTTCTTT. Its translation is CSYGGLGPEAFF.

By proportion, this clone is medium-sized. The chain couples TRBV6-5 to TRBJ2-3, with 7 nucleotides matching TRBD2. V lost 2 bases, J lost 6 bases, and 5 bases stayed unmatched. Per the germline V gene, CDR1 is MNHEY and CDR2 is SVGAGI. There are 14 residues in the CDR3. DNA of the CDR3: TGTGCCAGCAGTTACGATCTGGGAGGGGATACGCAGTATTTT. Translated: CASSYDLGGDTQYF.

The chain couples TRBV5-4 to TRBJ1-3, with a possible D match to TRBD1 (6 bases). The CDR3 totals 14 residues. Per germline, CDR1 SGHNT and CDR2 YYREEE (reference sequence). Deletions cut 2 bases from V and 4 bases from J, with 10 bases between. CDR3 sequence (DNA): TGTGCCAGCAGCTTACAGGGAGCCGGAAACACCATATATTTT. It translates to CASSLQGAGNTIYF. Variable domain in full (rest from reference TRBV5-4 and TRBJ1-3): ETGVTQSPTHLIKTRGQQVTLRCSSQSGHNTVSWYQQALGQGPQFIFQYYREEENGRGNFPPRFSGLQFPNYSSELNVNALELDDSALYLCASSLQGAGNTIYFGEGSWLTVV.

The CDR3 reads CASSPAVNEQFF. CDR3 DNA: TGTGCCAGCAGCCCAGCGGTCAATGAGCAGTTCTTC. The chain employs TRBV5-6 and TRBJ2-1, with D possibly matching TRBD2 (5 bases). The CDR3 sequence is 12 residues long. Per germline, CDR1 SGHDT and CDR2 YYEEEE. With 4 bases removed from V and 6 bases from J, the gap between germline ends came to 8 bases.

The chain employs TRBV6-1 and TRBJ1-3, with D unclear. Germline CDR1 is MNHNS and CDR2 is SASEGT. V lost 1 base to trimming and J lost 0 bases, with 7 bases between them. The CDR3 runs 15 residues. Here the CDR3 reads CASSEELYSGNTIYF. The CDR3 bases are TGTGCCAGCAGTGAAGAGTTATACTCTGGAAACACCATATATTTT.

The count of this clone is one. This chain uses TRBV14 with TRBJ2-3; D unclear. Trimming cost V 1 base and J 4 bases, with 15 bases left between them. Germline V lookup: CDR1 SGHDN, CDR2 FVKESK. There are 16 residues in the CDR3. The CDR3 here is CASSQGRTSNPDTQYF. In nucleotides, the CDR3 is TGTGCCAGCAGCCAAGGGCGGACCAGCAACCCAGATACGCAGTATTTT.

The chain links TRBV30 to TRBJ1-1, with 8 bases that match TRBD1. In germline, CDR1 is GTSNPN, CDR2 SVGIG (reference sequence). Trimming cost V 5 bases and J 7 bases; bases outside gene matches: 12. The CDR3 has 14 amino acids. The CDR3: CAWARGLGRYEAFF. The CDR3 coding sequence is TGTGCCTGGGCCAGGGGGCTCGGCAGGTATGAAGCTTTCTTT.

The V and J genes are TRBV9 and TRBJ1-5, with TRBD1 identical over 7 bases. Unmatched junction bases numbered 3, after V lost 0 bases and J lost 0 bases. Germline V gene sequence: CDR1 SGDLS, CDR2 YYNGEE. The CDR3 consists of 16 residues. The CDR3, as DNA: TGTGCCAGCAGCGTAGGGACAGGACCTAGCAATCAGCCCCAGCATTTT. Its translation is CASSVGTGPSNQPQHF.

A few counts support this clone. The chain recombines TRBV5-1 with TRBJ1-2; no clear D. The germline V gene has CDR1 SGHRS and CDR2 YFSETQ. V shed 0 bases and J shed 2 bases, with 11 bases lying between them. The CDR3 extends over 15 amino acids. The CDR3 DNA is TGCGCCAGCAGCTTGGTGGCAGGTACCAACTATGGCTACACCTTC. Protein sequence: CASSLVAGTNYGYTF.

The V gene is TRBV27, the J gene TRBJ2-7; D remains ambiguous. V lost 5 bases to trimming and J lost 4 bases, with 27 bases between them. The germline V gene has CDR1 MNHEY and CDR2 SMNVEV (reference sequence). The CDR3 loop spans 18 amino acids. CDR3 nucleotide sequence: TGTGCCAGCAGTCACAACGGTTTTGCCCCTCCGCATAAATACGAGCAGTACTTC. Protein product: CASSHNGFAPPHKYEQYF.